What follows are 32 T cell receptor beta chains derived from one specimen sequenced in a study of cytomegalovirus exposure and HLA in healthy donors. The PCR contained 60 Vbeta and 13 Jbeta primers. Profiling relied on immunoSEQ multiplex PCR, and the TCRdb table lists in-frame clones only, not all of them. The table lists over 150,000 clones, roughly 83% of them singletons. Sequencing was carried out using PBMCs. These receptors all stem from a man aged 30 to 39 in good health and CMV-seropositive.

The chain carries TRBV19 and TRBJ1-1; TRBD1 aligns across 8 bases. The CDR3 runs 16 residues. CDR1 and CDR2 from the germline V gene are LNHDA and SQIVND (reference sequence). V trimming: 4 bases; J trimming: 4 bases; junction bases outside the gene matches: 11. CDR3: CASSTGGIGVRTEAFF. The CDR3 DNA follows: TGTGCCAGTAGTACAGGGGGCATAGGGGTGCGCACTGAAGCTTTCTTT.

V gene TRBV14 combines with J gene TRBJ1-6; D is unresolved. Trimming removed 0 bases at V and 6 bases at J, with 12 bases between. The CDR3 extends over 16 amino acids. Germline V CDR1 and CDR2: SGHDN, FVKESK. CDR3 region: CASSQEGRLLNSPLHF. The CDR3 region has the DNA TGTGCCAGCAGCCAAGAAGGAAGACTCCTTAATTCACCCCTCCACTTT.

This clone was recorded once. A read error may produce the germline difference seen at one junction end. CDR3 nucleotides: TGTGCCAGCACTGAACAGGATAACTATGGCTACACCTTC. It translates to CASTEQDNYGYTF. The rearrangement joins TRBV6-1 to TRBJ1-2; possibly TRBD1 for D (5 bases). Germline CDR1 MNHNS, CDR2 SASEGT. The CDR3 is 13 amino acids.

The V gene is TRBV28, the J gene TRBJ2-5; possibly TRBD1 for D (5 bases). The CDR3 covers 16 residues. Germline V CDR1 and CDR2: MDHEN, SYDVKM. V lost 4 bases and J 2 bases, leaving 17 bases between the germline ends. The CDR3: CASSSGALTLQETQYF. As DNA, the CDR3 is TGTGCCAGCAGTTCTGGGGCCCTGACACTACAAGAGACCCAGTACTTC.

The V call is TRBV11-3, the J call TRBJ2-2; tentatively, D is TRBD1 (6 bases). Germline CDR1 SGHNT, CDR2 YENEEA. Trimming cost V 5 bases and J 6 bases, with 19 bases left between them. This CDR3 spans 16 amino acids. DNA of the CDR3: TGTGCCAGCAGCCACAGGGCCCTTACTGGGGCCGGGGAGCTGTTTTTT. Translation gives CASSHRALTGAGELFF.

The rearrangement uses TRBV28 and TRBJ2-4; D remains ambiguous. This CDR3 comprises 16 residues. Germline values: CDR1 MDHEN, CDR2 SYDVKM. V was clipped by 3 bases and J by 0 bases, with 12 bases between them. CDR3 in DNA: TGTGCCAGCAGTTTGGCCGTACCCGTAGCCAAAAACATTCAGTACTTC. This sequence encodes CASSLAVPVAKNIQYF.

This clone appeared a single time. V is TRBV11-1 and J is TRBJ2-3; tentative D call: TRBD2 (6 bases). Deletions cut 1 base from V and 0 bases from J, with 8 bases between. The CDR3 is 15 residues long. CDR1 and CDR2 from the germline V gene are SGHAT and FQDESV (reference sequence). CDR3 protein: CASSLEGLSTDTQYF. In DNA form, the CDR3 reads TGTGCCAGCAGCTTAGAGGGACTTAGCACAGATACGCAGTATTTT.

The chain combines TRBV4-1 with TRBJ2-7; 7 bases align to TRBD2. The V gene end was trimmed by 8 bases and the J gene end by 0 bases; junction bases not matched to a gene: 4. Per the germline V gene, CDR1 is MGHRA and CDR2 is YSYEKL. The length of the CDR3 is 13 residues. CDR3 protein: CASGLAVSYEQYF. CDR3 DNA sequence: TGCGCCAGCGGGCTAGCGGTCTCCTACGAGCAGTACTTC.

The rearrangement uses TRBV27 and TRBJ1-1, with 7 bases aligning to TRBD1. Germline V gene lookup returns CDR1 MNHEY and CDR2 SMNVEV (reference sequence). V was clipped by 8 bases and J by 8 bases; unmatched bases: 20. There are 16 residues in the CDR3. The chain's CDR3 is CASSYRLTGALEEAFF. The CDR3 bases are TGTGCCAGCTCCTATAGGCTAACAGGGGCCCTCGAAGAAGCTTTCTTT.

The rearrangement links TRBV27 to TRBJ2-3; possibly TRBD2 for D (7 bases). The germline CDR1 and CDR2 sequences are MNHEY and SMNVEV (reference sequence). The CDR3 totals 16 residues. V dropped 6 bases and J dropped 1 base, with 17 bases sitting between them. The chain's CDR3 is CASRGALAGRTDTQYF. The CDR3 region has the DNA TGTGCCAGCAGGGGGGCCTTAGCGGGCCGCACAGATACGCAGTATTTT.

The V and J genes are TRBV10-2 and TRBJ1-1; D remains unclear. This CDR3 comprises 13 residues. In germline, CDR1 is WSHSY, CDR2 SAAADI. The V gene lost 6 bases and the J gene lost 3 bases, with 11 bases spanning the gap. CDR3 bases: TGCGCCAGCAGACTCAACGGGGACACTGAAGCTTTCTTT. Protein sequence: CASRLNGDTEAFF.

This clone occurred a few times. The CDR3 nucleotides read TGTGCCAGCAGCCAAGATGAGGTAGGCGGGGTTTCCTACAATGAGCAGTTCTTC. It codes for CASSQDEVGGVSYNEQFF. The rearrangement links TRBV4-2 to TRBJ2-1; tentative D call: TRBD2 (6 bases). There are 18 residues in the CDR3. Trimming took off 0 bases at V and 1 base at J, with 16 bases between the two ends. Germline CDR1 is LGHNA and CDR2 is YNFKEQ.

A single count supports this clone. The rearrangement uses TRBV19 and TRBJ1-2; D might be TRBD1 (6 bases). The CDR3 length is 15 residues. With 1 base removed from V and 0 bases from J, the gap between germline ends came to 9 bases. In germline, CDR1 is LNHDA, CDR2 SQIVND (reference sequence). The DNA of the CDR3 is TGTGCCAGTAGTATAGCACAGGGTACTAACTATGGCTACACCTTC. Amino acid sequence: CASSIAQGTNYGYTF. Using reference TRBV19 and TRBJ1-2 for the parts outside the CDR3, the full variable domain is DGGITQSPKYLFRKEGQNVTLSCEQNLNHDAMYWYRQDPGQGLRLIYYSQIVNDFQKGDIAEGYSVSREKKESFPLTVTSAQKNPTAFYLCASSIAQGTNYGYTFGSGTRLTVV.

V is TRBV6-5 and J is TRBJ2-1, with TRBD1 matching 7 bases. Germline loops: CDR1 MNHEY, CDR2 SVGAGI. There are 16 residues in the CDR3. V was pared by 4 bases and J by 3 bases, with 9 bases of the junction left unmatched. CDR3 in amino acids: CASSSQPGQSYNEQFF. As DNA, the CDR3 is TGTGCCAGCAGTTCTCAGCCGGGACAGAGCTACAATGAGCAGTTCTTC.

The V call is TRBV19, the J call TRBJ1-5; D is undetermined. The CDR3 spans 14 residues. Germline CDR1 is LNHDA and CDR2 is SQIVND (reference sequence). V gave up 0 bases and J gave up 4 bases, with 7 bases separating them. The CDR3 coding sequence is TGTGCCAGTAGTATAGAGGGCAGTAATCAGCCCCAGCATTTT. Its protein is CASSIEGSNQPQHF.

This chain joins TRBV9 and TRBJ1-3; D not resolved. The germline V gene encodes CDR1 SGDLS and CDR2 YYNGEE. Trimming took 0 bases from V and 2 from J, leaving 6 bases between them. This CDR3 contains 14 residues. CDR3 DNA: TGTGCCAGCAGCGTAGGGCTTACTGGAAACACCATATATTTT. Its translation: CASSVGLTGNTIYF.

The chain recombines TRBV5-1 with TRBJ2-3; D possibly corresponds to TRBD1 (6 bases). V lost 4 bases to trimming and J lost 4 bases, with 13 bases between them. Germline CDR1 SGHRS, CDR2 YFSETQ. This CDR3 has 14 residues. The CDR3 spells CASSLGAVSDTQYF. CDR3 in DNA: TGCGCCAGCAGCCTGGGGGCAGTCTCAGATACGCAGTATTTT.

The chain recombines TRBV4-1 with TRBJ1-6; perhaps TRBD1 as D (5 bases). CDR1 is MGHRA, CDR2 YSYEKL, per germline. The ends were cut back, 0 bases at V and 10 bases at J, with 7 bases in the middle. The CDR3 contains 13 residues. The CDR3, as DNA: TGCGCCAGCAGCCAAGACAGGGTCTCACCCCTCCACTTT. The encoded protein is CASSQDRVSPLHF.

This clone was seen more than once but under ten times. This rearrangement joins TRBV5-1 to TRBJ2-7; tentatively, D is TRBD2 (5 bases). The V end lost 0 bases, the J end lost 6 bases, and 13 bases lay between the germline ends. Per the germline V gene, CDR1 is SGHRS and CDR2 is YFSETQ. This CDR3 has 14 residues. CDR3 DNA: TGCGCCAGCAGCTTGGGAGCGGAAGGAGGCGAGCAGTACTTC. Amino acid sequence: CASSLGAEGGEQYF.

J is TRBJ2-3 and V is TRBV11-3; 8 bases map to TRBD2. The length of the CDR3 is 16 residues. Germline trimming cut 1 base from V and 5 bases from J; bases unmatched to any gene: 8. Germline V gene lookup returns CDR1 SGHNT and CDR2 YENEEA. For the CDR3, the DNA is TGTGCCAGCAGCTTAGCTGCGGGAGGAAGAGAAGATACGCAGTATTTT. This encodes CASSLAAGGREDTQYF. Using reference TRBV11-3 and TRBJ2-3 for the parts outside the CDR3, the full variable domain is EAGVVQSPRYKIIEKKQPVAFWCNPISGHNTLYWYLQNLGQGPELLIRYENEEAVDDSQLPKDRFSAERLKGVDSTLKIQPAELGDSAVYLCASSLAAGGREDTQYFGPGTRLTVL.

V is TRBV6-6 and J is TRBJ2-7, with D maybe TRBD2 (6 bases). Germline V gene lookup returns CDR1 MNHNY and CDR2 SVGAGI (reference sequence). V was clipped by 7 bases and J by 12 bases, with 13 bases between them. The CDR3 sequence is 10 residues long. CDR3 amino acids: CASKAGSLYF. As DNA, the CDR3 is TGTGCCAGCAAGGCGGGGTCCTTGTACTTC.

The V and J genes are TRBV18 and TRBJ1-5; no reliable D call. V gave up 3 bases and J gave up 2 bases, with 11 bases separating them. This CDR3 is built from 15 residues. Germline lookup yields CDR1 KGHSH and CDR2 LQKENI. CDR3 in amino acids: CASSPPSRGNQPQHF. CDR3 DNA sequence: TGTGCCAGCTCACCCCCTAGTCGTGGCAATCAGCCCCAGCATTTT.

The chain has TRBV27 and TRBJ1-3; D is undetermined. Trimming pared 5 bases from V and 4 bases from J, leaving 3 bases between. The CDR3 has 11 residues. Germline-derived CDR1 and CDR2 are MNHEY and SMNVEV (reference sequence). The chain's CDR3 is CASSRGNTIYF. The CDR3 nucleotides read TGTGCCAGCAGTCGGGGAAACACCATATATTTT.

The chain couples TRBV5-1 to TRBJ2-1, with 11 bases identical to TRBD2. V lost 5 bases, J lost 4 bases, and 5 bases stayed unmatched. Germline CDR1 is SGHRS and CDR2 is YFSETQ. The CDR3 sequence is 15 residues long. In DNA, the CDR3 is TGCGCCAGCAGTTCGGGACTAGCGGATTACAATGAGCAGTTCTTC. Amino acid sequence: CASSSGLADYNEQFF.

Written as DNA, the CDR3 is TGCGCCAGCAGCTTGGGGACTAGCGGGGGGAAGGTCAATGAGCAGTTCTTC. Its protein product is CASSLGTSGGKVNEQFF. The chain links TRBV5-1 to TRBJ2-1; 14 nucleotides line up with TRBD2. Germline V lookup: CDR1 SGHRS, CDR2 YFSETQ. V lost 0 bases, J lost 6 bases, and 5 bases stayed unmatched. This CDR3 has 17 residues.

This chain joins TRBV28 and TRBJ2-5, with D unresolved. The end of the DNA is better explained by TRBJ2-7, so the J call may be wrong. Germline V gene sequence: CDR1 MDHEN, CDR2 SYDVKM. CDR3 size: 11 residues. The CDR3 reads CASRNPHEQYF. For the CDR3, the DNA is TGTGCCAGCCGAAACCCCCACGAGCAGTACTTC.

The rearrangement joins TRBV5-1 to TRBJ2-7; TRBD1 matches at 8 bases. CDR3 length equals 14 residues. CDR1 SGHRS and CDR2 YFSETQ come from the germline V gene. With V trimmed by 4 bases and J by 3 bases, 6 bases remained unmatched. The CDR3 here is CASSKQGENYEQYF. The CDR3 DNA reads as TGCGCCAGCAGCAAACAGGGGGAAAACTACGAGCAGTACTTC.

The chain couples TRBV27 to TRBJ2-1; 9 nucleotides align to TRBD2. CDR3 size: 14 residues. Looked up from germline, CDR1 is MNHEY and CDR2 is SMNVEV (reference sequence). The V segment lost 6 bases and the J segment 4 bases; nucleotides outside the gene matches: 4. The CDR3 nucleotides are TGTGCCAGCAGCTTGGCGGGAGGGTACAATGAGCAGTTCTTC. This codes for CASSLAGGYNEQFF.

This clone appeared a few times. The rearrangement joins TRBV19 to TRBJ2-5; 9 nucleotides match TRBD2. Germline assignment: CDR1 LNHDA and CDR2 SQIVND (reference sequence). Germline trimming cut 3 bases from V and 4 bases from J; bases unmatched to any gene: 9. The CDR3 extends over 16 amino acids. This chain's CDR3 is CASSMIGGGASETQYF. In nucleotides, the CDR3 is TGTGCCAGTAGTATGATTGGCGGGGGGGCATCAGAGACCCAGTACTTC.

This rearrangement joins TRBV5-8 to TRBJ2-6, with 11 bases matching TRBD2. V gave up 5 bases and J gave up 2 bases; unmatched junction bases: 3. The CDR3 runs to 16 residues. Germline-derived CDR1 and CDR2 are SGHTS and YDEGEE. In DNA, the CDR3 is TGTGCCAGCAGACTAGCGGGAGTGACTGGGGCCAACGTCCTGACTTTC. This encodes CASRLAGVTGANVLTF. The variable domain in full, completed from reference TRBV5-8 and TRBJ2-6, reads EAGVTQSPTHLIKTRGQQATLRCSPISGHTSVYWYQQALGLGLQFLLWYDEGEERNRGNFPPRFSGRQFPNYSSELNVNALELEDSALYLCASRLAGVTGANVLTFGAGSRLTVL.

The genes are TRBV5-1 and TRBJ2-5; 8 bases are shared with TRBD2. The germline V gene has CDR1 SGHRS and CDR2 YFSETQ. The CDR3 consists of 14 residues. J lost 3 bases, V lost 6 bases, and 7 bases had no gene match. The DNA of the CDR3 is TGCGCCAGCACAGTCGGAGCGGGGGAAGAGACCCAGTACTTC. Translated: CASTVGAGEETQYF. The variable domain in full, with the rest retrieved from reference TRBV5-1 and TRBJ2-5, is KAGVTQTPRYLIKTRGQQVTLSCSPISGHRSVSWYQQTPGQGLQFLFEYFSETQRNKGNFPGRFSGRQFSNSRSEMNVSTLELGDSALYLCASTVGAGEETQYFGPGTRLLVL.

The V and J genes are TRBV15 and TRBJ1-2; D is possibly TRBD1 (5 bases). The germline V gene encodes CDR1 LNHNV and CDR2 YYDKDF (reference sequence). The CDR3 totals 14 residues. The V end was cut by 2 bases, the J end by 8 bases, with 15 bases between. The CDR3, as DNA: TGTGCCACCAGCAGACGCGTTGGGGGGTCCGGCTACACCTTC. Translating it yields CATSRRVGGSGYTF.